This is a list of T cell receptor beta chains from one sample in a study of T cell responses to AZD1222 COVID-19 vaccine. Measured with immunoSEQ multiplex PCR; TCRdb has only the in-frame clones, and not every one. The table includes over 110,000 clones, around 91% detected once. Source: peripheral blood, taken 28 days after the second AZD1222 dose. These TCRs come from an adult who received the AZD1222 COVID-19 vaccine. The CDR3 runs from the conserved cysteine through the conserved F or W. Clone size is stated in some rows and not others, as once, few, many or a class when expanded.

v_call	clone_size	cdr3_aa
TRBV7-6	NA	CASSEAPIADSGANVLTF
TRBV7-2	NA	CASSYSGQGIRNGYTF
TRBV7-2	NA	CASSYDRNQETQYF
TRBV27	NA	CASSLWGSGELFF
TRBV5-1	few	CASSLGPTGPLINEQFF
TRBV7-2	NA	CASRYQGLPGNTIYF
TRBV28	NA	CASSFNSGAVDQPQHF
TRBV30	NA	CAWSPGGSEAFF
TRBV27	NA	CASSSTGGTEAFF
TRBV11-2	NA	CASSLQTSGGANEQFF
TRBV4-1	NA	CASSQDPRNLYEQYF
TRBV27	NA	CAISSGFRNEQFF
TRBV11-2	NA	CASSLVPGGRGYTF
TRBV9	NA	CASSVTGAPKTQYF
TRBV5-1	NA	CASSFTGTGTDEQFF
TRBV4-2	NA	CASSPDRYNSPLHF
TRBV30	NA	CAWNWLTDTQYF
TRBV18	once	CASSPGPGGNEQYF
TRBV6-1	NA	CASSEPYTGELFF
TRBV30	NA	CAWTRGGAGWTEAFF
TRBV18	NA	CASSLQASNEKLFF
TRBV4-3	NA	CASSQESTGSYNEQFF
TRBV2	NA	CASSELAGQHNEKLFF
TRBV10-3	NA	CAISGTGNHGYTF
TRBV19	NA	CASSARRGGNTEAFF
TRBV6-4	NA	CASSVASGGATDTQYF
TRBV11-2	NA	CASSPDSIANYGYTF
TRBV7-8	NA	CASSLGLREKAFF
TRBV5-4	NA	CASSPGVGAGAHEQFF
TRBV13	NA	CASSLLRMNTEAFF
TRBV6-5	NA	CASSSRQHQPQHF
TRBV27	NA	CASCGGFGNTEAFF
TRBV12-3/TRBV12-4	NA	CASLLGEGELFF
TRBV7-2	NA	CASSLDGPPLHF
TRBV6-1	NA	CASSEKGTGNTIYF
TRBV5-1	NA	CASTRAGDGYTF